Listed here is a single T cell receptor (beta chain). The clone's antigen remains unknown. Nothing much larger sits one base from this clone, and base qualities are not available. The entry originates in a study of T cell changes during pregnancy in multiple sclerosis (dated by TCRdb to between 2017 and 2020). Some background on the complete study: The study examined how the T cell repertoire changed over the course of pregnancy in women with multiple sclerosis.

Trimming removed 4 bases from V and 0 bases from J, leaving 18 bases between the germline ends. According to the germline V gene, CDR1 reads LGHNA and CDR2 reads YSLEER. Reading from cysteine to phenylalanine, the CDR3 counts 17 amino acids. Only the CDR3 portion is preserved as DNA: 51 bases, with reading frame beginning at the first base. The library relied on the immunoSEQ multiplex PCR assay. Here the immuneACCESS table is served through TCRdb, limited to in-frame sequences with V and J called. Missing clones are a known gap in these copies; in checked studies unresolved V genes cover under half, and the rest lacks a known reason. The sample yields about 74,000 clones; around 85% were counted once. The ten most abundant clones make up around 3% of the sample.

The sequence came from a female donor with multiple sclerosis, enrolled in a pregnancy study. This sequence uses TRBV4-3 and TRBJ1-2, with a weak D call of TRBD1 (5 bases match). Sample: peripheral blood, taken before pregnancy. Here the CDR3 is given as CASSPKVGGIANYGYTF. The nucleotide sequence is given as TGCGCCAGCAGCCCCAAGGTTGGGGGGATCGCTAACTATGGCTACACCTTC.